This TCR beta chain was observed in a study of regulatory T cells in long-lasting Graves disease. Study-wide points: Persistent disease showed a preference for TRBV28, TRBJ1-2 and TRBJ2-5. Thyroid tissue was not sampled; only peripheral blood was.

The authors built TCR beta libraries using iRepertoire HTBI primers and Arm-PCR of CDR3 regions. TCRdb reanalysed the multiplex PCR reads using MiXCR and keeps one entry per CDR3 protein. Here the sample spans approximately 400,000 distinct CDR3 sequences, 10% to 15% being singletons. V shed 4 bases and J 1 base; nucleotides not matched to a gene: 12. Germline V gene sequence: CDR1 MDHEN, CDR2 SYDVKM. The CDR3 spans 17 residues. This clonotype occurred many times. Its antigen is unidentified. The time point: newly diagnosed GD, antithyroid drugs for less than 3 months. Extracted PBMC RNA gave rise to the TCR library. The data were also submitted as part of a second study, on T cells in Graves' hyperthyroidism and ophthalmopathy.

This TCR was sampled from a woman between 18 and 30 years old with Graves disease. Source: peripheral blood mononuclear cells (PBMCs), taken at new diagnosis, from a patient treated with antithyroid drugs. The gene calls are TRBV28 and TRBJ2-5, with 7 bases lining up with TRBD1. The CDR3 DNA follows: TGTGCCAGCAGTTCACTCCCGGGGACAGTCGGCCAAGAGACCCAGTACTTC. Encoded protein: CASSSLPGTVGQETQYF.